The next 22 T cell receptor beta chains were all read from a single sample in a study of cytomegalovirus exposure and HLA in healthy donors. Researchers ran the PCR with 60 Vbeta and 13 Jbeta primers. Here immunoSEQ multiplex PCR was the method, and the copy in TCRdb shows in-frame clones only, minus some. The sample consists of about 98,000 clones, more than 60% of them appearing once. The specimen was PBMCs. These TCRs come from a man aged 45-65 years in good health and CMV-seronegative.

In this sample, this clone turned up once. The CDR3 protein is CASSPTGNYEQYF. CDR3 nucleotides: TGTGCCAGCAGCCCGACAGGGAACTACGAGCAGTACTTC. The J gene is TRBJ2-7, the V gene TRBV27, with 7 bases that match TRBD1. Germline V gives CDR1 MNHEY, CDR2 SMNVEV (reference sequence). J lost 3 bases, V lost 6 bases, and 5 bases had no gene match. CDR3 size: 13 residues.

The CDR3 is CASSEIPYEQYF. CDR3 sequence (DNA): TGTGCCAGCAGTGAAATCCCTTACGAGCAGTACTTC. The chain employs TRBV2 and TRBJ2-7; the D is unclear. Germline lookup yields CDR1 SNHLY and CDR2 FYNNEI. This CDR3 has 12 residues. V was pared by 2 bases and J by 4 bases, with 6 bases between.

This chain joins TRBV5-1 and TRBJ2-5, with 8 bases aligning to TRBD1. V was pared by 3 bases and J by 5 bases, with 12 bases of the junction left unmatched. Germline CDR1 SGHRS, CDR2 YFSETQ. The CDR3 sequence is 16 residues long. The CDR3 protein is CASSSGTGTSGETQYF. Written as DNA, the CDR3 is TGCGCCAGCAGCTCCGGGACAGGCACTAGTGGGGAGACCCAGTACTTC.

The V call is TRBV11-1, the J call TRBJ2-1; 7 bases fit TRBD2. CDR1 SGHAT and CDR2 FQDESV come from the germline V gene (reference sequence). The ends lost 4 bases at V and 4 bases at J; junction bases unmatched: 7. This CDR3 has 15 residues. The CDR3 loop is CASSSKRGSYNEQFF. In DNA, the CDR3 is TGTGCCAGCAGCTCGAAGCGGGGTAGTTACAATGAGCAGTTCTTC. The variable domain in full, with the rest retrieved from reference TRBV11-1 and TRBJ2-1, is EAEVAQSPRYKITEKSQAVAFWCDPISGHATLYWYRQILGQGPELLVQFQDESVVDDSQLPKDRFSAERLKGVDSTLKIQPAELGDSAMYLCASSSKRGSYNEQFFGPGTRLTVL.

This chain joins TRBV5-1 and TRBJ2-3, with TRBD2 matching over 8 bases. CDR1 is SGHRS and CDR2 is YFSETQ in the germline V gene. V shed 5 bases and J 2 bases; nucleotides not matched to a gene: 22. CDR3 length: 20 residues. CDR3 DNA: TGCGCCAGCAGGCCCGCCCCTACTGGCGGGGGGCTGTCGATCACAGATACGCAGTATTTT. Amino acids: CASRPAPTGGGLSITDTQYF.

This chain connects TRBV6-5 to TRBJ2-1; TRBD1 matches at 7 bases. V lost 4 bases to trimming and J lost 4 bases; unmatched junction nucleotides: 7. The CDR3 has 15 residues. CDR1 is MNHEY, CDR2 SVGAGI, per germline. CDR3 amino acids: CASSSGQGVYNEQFF. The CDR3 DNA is TGTGCCAGCAGTTCTGGCCAGGGGGTATACAATGAGCAGTTCTTC.

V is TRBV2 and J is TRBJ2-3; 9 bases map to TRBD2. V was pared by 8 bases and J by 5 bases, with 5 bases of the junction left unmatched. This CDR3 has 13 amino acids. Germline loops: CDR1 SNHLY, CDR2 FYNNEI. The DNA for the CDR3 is TGTGCCAGCGAGCGGGAGGCGGTAGATACGCAGTATTTT. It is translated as CASEREAVDTQYF. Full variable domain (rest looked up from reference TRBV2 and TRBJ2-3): EPEVTQTPSHQVTQMGQEVILRCVPISNHLYFYWYRQILGQKVEFLVSFYNNEISEKSEIFDDQFSVERPDGSNFTLKIRSTKLEDSAMYFCASEREAVDTQYFGPGTRLTVL.

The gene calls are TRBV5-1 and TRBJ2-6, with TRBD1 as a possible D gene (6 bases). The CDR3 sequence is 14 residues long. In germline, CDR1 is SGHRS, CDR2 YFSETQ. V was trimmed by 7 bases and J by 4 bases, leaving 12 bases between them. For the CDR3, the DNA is TGCGCCAGCCGTACAGGGACCGGGGCCAACGTCCTGACTTTC. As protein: CASRTGTGANVLTF.

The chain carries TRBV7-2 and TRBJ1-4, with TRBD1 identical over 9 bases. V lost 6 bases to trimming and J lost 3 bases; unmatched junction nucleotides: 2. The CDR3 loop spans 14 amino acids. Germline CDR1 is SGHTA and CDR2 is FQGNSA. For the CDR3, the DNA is TGTGCCAGCAGGGGACAGGGACCTAATGAAAAACTGTTTTTT. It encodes CASRGQGPNEKLFF.

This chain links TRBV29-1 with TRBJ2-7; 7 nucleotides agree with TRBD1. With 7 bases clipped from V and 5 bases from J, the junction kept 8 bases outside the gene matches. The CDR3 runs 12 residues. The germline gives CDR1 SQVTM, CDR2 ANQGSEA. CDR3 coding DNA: TGCAGCGCTGGGTGGCAGGGGGACGAGCAGTACTTC. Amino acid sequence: CSAGWQGDEQYF.

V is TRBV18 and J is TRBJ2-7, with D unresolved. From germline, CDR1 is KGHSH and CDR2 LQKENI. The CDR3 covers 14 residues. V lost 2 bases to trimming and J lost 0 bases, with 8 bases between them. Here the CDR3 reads CASSPTSFSYEQYF. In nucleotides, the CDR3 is TGTGCCAGCTCACCAACCAGTTTCTCCTACGAGCAGTACTTC.

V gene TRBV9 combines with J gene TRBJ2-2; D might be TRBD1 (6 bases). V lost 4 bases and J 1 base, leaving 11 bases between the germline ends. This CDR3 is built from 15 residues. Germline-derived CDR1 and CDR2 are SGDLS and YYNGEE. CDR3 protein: CASSPRTENTGELFF. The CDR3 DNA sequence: TGTGCCAGCAGCCCACGGACAGAGAACACCGGGGAGCTGTTTTTT.

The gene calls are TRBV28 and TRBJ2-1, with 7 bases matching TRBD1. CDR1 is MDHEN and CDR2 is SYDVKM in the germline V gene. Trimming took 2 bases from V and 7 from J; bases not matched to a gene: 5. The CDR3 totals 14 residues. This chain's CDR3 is CASSLGRTGNEQFF. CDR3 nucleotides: TGTGCCAGCAGTTTAGGTAGGACAGGAAATGAGCAGTTCTTC.

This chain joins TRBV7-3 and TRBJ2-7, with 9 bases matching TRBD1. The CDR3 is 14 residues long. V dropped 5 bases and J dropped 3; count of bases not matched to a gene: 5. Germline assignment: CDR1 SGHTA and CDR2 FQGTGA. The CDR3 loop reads CASSAGQGNYEQYF. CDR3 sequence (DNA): TGTGCCAGCAGCGCGGGACAGGGAAACTACGAGCAGTACTTC.

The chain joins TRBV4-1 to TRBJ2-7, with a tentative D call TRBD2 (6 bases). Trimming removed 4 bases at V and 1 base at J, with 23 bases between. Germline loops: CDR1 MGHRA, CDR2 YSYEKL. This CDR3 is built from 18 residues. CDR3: CASSPAGKGPPRSYEQYF. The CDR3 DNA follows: TGCGCCAGCAGCCCCGCGGGGAAGGGGCCCCCTCGGTCCTACGAGCAGTACTTC.

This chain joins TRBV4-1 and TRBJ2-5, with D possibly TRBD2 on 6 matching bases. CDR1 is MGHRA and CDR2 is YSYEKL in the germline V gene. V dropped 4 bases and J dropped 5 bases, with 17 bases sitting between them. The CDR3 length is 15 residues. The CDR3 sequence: CASSPRAFREETQYF. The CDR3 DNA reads TGCGCCAGCAGCCCCAGGGCGTTTCGGGAGGAGACCCAGTACTTC.

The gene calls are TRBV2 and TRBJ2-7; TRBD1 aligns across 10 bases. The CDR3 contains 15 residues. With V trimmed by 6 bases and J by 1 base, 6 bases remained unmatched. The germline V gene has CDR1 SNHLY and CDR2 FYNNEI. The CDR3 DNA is TGTGCCAGCAGCGCTGACAGGGGGCCATCCTACGAGCAGTACTTC. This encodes CASSADRGPSYEQYF.

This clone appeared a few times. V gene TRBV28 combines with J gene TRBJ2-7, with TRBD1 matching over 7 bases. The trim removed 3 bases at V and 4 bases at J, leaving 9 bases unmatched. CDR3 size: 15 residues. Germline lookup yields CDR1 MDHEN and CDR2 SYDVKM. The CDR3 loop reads CASSFNDRALYEQYF. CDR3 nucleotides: TGTGCCAGCAGTTTCAACGACAGGGCTCTGTACGAGCAGTACTTC.

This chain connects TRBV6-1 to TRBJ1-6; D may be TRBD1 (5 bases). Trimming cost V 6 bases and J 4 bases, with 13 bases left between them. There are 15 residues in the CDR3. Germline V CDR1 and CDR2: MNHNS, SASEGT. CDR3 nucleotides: TGTGCCAGCAGCAGTAGCCAGGGTTATAATTCACCCCTCCACTTT. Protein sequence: CASSSSQGYNSPLHF.

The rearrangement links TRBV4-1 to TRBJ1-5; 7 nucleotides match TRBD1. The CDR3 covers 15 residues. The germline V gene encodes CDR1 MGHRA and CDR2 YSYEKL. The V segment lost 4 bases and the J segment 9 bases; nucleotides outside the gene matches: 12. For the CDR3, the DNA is TGCGCCAGCAGCCGAGGGGGCTGGGGATATTCGCCCCAGCATTTT. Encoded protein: CASSRGGWGYSPQHF.

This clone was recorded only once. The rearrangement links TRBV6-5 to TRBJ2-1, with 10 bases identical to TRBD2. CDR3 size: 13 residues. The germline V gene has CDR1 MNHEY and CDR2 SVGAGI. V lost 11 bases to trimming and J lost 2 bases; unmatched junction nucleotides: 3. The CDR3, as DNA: TGTGCCTCCGGGACTAGCGCCTACAATGAGCAGTTCTTC. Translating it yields CASGTSAYNEQFF.

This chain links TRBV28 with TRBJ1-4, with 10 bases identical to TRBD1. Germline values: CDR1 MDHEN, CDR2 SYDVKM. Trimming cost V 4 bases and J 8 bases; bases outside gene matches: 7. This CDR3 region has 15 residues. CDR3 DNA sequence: TGTGCCAGCAGTTCGACCGGGACAGGGGACGAAAAACTGTTTTTT. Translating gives CASSSTGTGDEKLFF. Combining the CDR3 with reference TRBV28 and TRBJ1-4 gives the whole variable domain DVKVTQSSRYLVKRTGEKVFLECVQDMDHENMFWYRQDPGLGLRLIYFSYDVKMKEKGDIPEGYSVSREKKERFSLILESASTNQTSMYLCASSSTGTGDEKLFFGSGTQLSVL.